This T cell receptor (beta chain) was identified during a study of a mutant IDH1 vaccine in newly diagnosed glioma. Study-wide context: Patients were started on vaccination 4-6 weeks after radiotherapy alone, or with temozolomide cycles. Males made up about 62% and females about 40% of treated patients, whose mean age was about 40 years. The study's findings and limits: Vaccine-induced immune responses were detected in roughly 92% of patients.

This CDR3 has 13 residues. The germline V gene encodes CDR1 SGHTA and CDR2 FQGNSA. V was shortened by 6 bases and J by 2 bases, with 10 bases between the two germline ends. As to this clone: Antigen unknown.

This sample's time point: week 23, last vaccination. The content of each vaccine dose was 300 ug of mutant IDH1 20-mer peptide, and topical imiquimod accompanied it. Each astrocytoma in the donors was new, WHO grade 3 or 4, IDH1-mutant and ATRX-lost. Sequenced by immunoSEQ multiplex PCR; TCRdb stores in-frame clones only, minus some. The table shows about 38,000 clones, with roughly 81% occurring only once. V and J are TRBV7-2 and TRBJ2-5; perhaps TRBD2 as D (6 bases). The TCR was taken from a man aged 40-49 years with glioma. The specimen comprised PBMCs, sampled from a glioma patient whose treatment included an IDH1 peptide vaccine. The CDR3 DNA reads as TGTGCCAGCAGTTCCGGGACTCAAGAGACCCAGTACTTC. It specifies CASSSGTQETQYF.